The 13 T cell receptor beta chains given below trace back to one sample, sequenced in a study of CD8 T cells in Susac syndrome (dated by TCRdb to the late 2010s). Libraries were constructed by the immunoSEQ multiplex PCR assay. RNA was extracted using the RNeasy kit, and roughly 0.5 to 1 microgram was reverse transcribed with random hexamers. TCRdb trimmed the raw reads at Q25, called clones with MiXCR and kept productive beta chains. CDR3 protein duplicates are merged, each entry listing the most common genes and DNA. The sample table records some 150,000 distinct CDR3 sequences; approximately 93% of these occur just once. The leading ten clones occupy 0.075% to 0.1% of the sample. The specimen sequenced was CD4+ T cells from PBMCs. These receptor sequences come from a human donor in good health.

This clonotype came up once. The chain uses TRBV7-3 and TRBJ2-1; D is possibly TRBD1 or TRBD2 (5 bases each). The CDR3 spans 17 residues. The ends were cut back, 5 bases at V and 3 bases at J, with 20 bases in the middle. The germline CDR1 and CDR2 sequences are SGHTA and FQGTGA. The CDR3, as DNA: TGTGCCAGCAGCCCCCTGCGTGGGGGAGCCCGCTACAATGAGCAGTTCTTC. This translates into CASSPLRGGARYNEQFF.

The chain combines TRBV29-1 with TRBJ2-3; D is perhaps TRBD2 (6 bases). The CDR3 totals 17 residues. Germline assignment: CDR1 SQVTM and CDR2 ANQGSEA. V was cut by 3 bases and J by 2 bases, with 21 bases left in between. CDR3 coding DNA: TGCAGCGTTGAGTGGAGGGACCGGAGTCCCTTCACAGATACGCAGTATTTT. It yields the protein CSVEWRDRSPFTDTQYF.

The table lists this clonotype with a few counts. V is TRBV12-3 or TRBV12-4 and J is TRBJ2-2; no definite D call. The V gene lost 5 bases and the J gene lost 6 bases, with 4 bases spanning the gap. This CDR3 has 11 amino acids. The CDR3 is CASSLSGELFF. DNA for the CDR3: TGTGCCAGCAGTCTCTCCGGGGAGCTGTTTTTT.

The V gene is TRBV28, the J gene TRBJ2-7; 10 nucleotides match TRBD1. Germline CDR1 and CDR2: MDHEN and SYDVKM. V shed 5 bases and J 13 bases; nucleotides not matched to a gene: 5. The CDR3 has 11 amino acids. In nucleotides, the CDR3 is TGTGCCAGCAGTCCGGACAGGGGGTTTTACTTC. It yields the protein CASSPDRGFYF.

V and J are TRBV7-9 and TRBJ1-2; D gene unclear. Looked up from germline, CDR1 is SEHNR and CDR2 is FQNEAQ (reference sequence). V shed 5 bases and J shed 8 bases, with 18 bases lying between them. The CDR3 spans 14 residues. DNA for the CDR3: TGTGCCAGCAGCGCCCCCCGGGCCCCGCGAGGCTACACCTTC. Protein sequence: CASSAPRAPRGYTF.

This clonotype was seen a handful of times. The chain employs TRBV20-1 and TRBJ1-1; D is undetermined. The CDR3 runs to 11 residues. Trimming stripped 1 base from V and 6 bases from J, with 6 bases between. Germline V CDR1 and CDR2: DFQATT, SNEGSKA (reference sequence). CDR3 residues: CSARALSEAFF. CDR3 nucleotide sequence: TGCAGTGCTAGAGCCCTCTCTGAAGCTTTCTTT.

This clonotype was recorded once. The J gene is TRBJ2-2, the V gene TRBV6-4; 11 bases are a match to TRBD2. Unmatched junction bases numbered 4, after V lost 7 bases and J lost 6 bases. Germline V gene sequence: CDR1 MRHNA, CDR2 SNTAGT. The CDR3 totals 14 residues. The CDR3 sequence: CASKRLAGSGELFF. CDR3 nucleotides: TGTGCCAGCAAACGACTAGCGGGATCCGGGGAGCTGTTTTTT.

The rearrangement joins TRBV5-6 to TRBJ1-4, with TRBD1 identical over 8 bases. The V gene end was trimmed by 3 bases and the J gene end by 7 bases; junction bases not matched to a gene: 8. The CDR3 spans 15 residues. CDR1 and CDR2 (germline): SGHDT, YYEEEE. CDR3 sequence (DNA): TGTGCCAGCAGCTCGACGGGACAGGCGGGTGAAAAACTGTTTTTT. Translation: CASSSTGQAGEKLFF.

The genes are TRBV6-1 and TRBJ2-2; 9 nucleotides agree with TRBD2. There are 18 residues in the CDR3. From germline, CDR1 is MNHNS and CDR2 SASEGT. Trimming removed 6 bases from V and 6 bases from J; junction bases left unmatched: 17. The CDR3 coding sequence is TGTGCCAGCAGCCCCGGGGGGGGGCTAGCGGGATTTGCCGGGGAGCTGTTTTTT. This codes for CASSPGGGLAGFAGELFF.

The rearrangement joins TRBV5-8 to TRBJ1-2, with TRBD1 matching 8 bases. V shed 4 bases, J shed 4 bases, and the junction held 6 bases outside the gene matches. CDR3 size: 14 residues. Germline values: CDR1 SGHTS, CDR2 YDEGEE. CDR3 sequence: CASSRGQEGYGYTF. CDR3 coding DNA: TGTGCCAGCAGCCGGGGACAGGAGGGCTATGGCTACACCTTC.

The genes are TRBV6-6 and TRBJ2-7; 7 bases match TRBD1. V shed 6 bases and J 2 bases; nucleotides not matched to a gene: 10. Germline values: CDR1 MNHNY, CDR2 SVGAGI (reference sequence). This CDR3 spans 15 amino acids. The CDR3, as DNA: TGTGCCAGCAGCCCTAGGGACAGTGCAACCTACGAGCAGTACTTC. Translating it yields CASSPRDSATYEQYF.

This clonotype appeared a few times. V gene TRBV9 combines with J gene TRBJ2-7; D assignment may be TRBD1 or TRBD2 (7 bases each). Germline V gene sequence: CDR1 SGDLS, CDR2 YYNGEE. Trimming removed 4 bases from V and 0 bases from J, with 11 bases in between. This CDR3 contains 14 residues. The CDR3 coding sequence is TGTGCCAGCAGCCCAGGGGGGGACTCCTACGAGCAGTACTTC. This sequence encodes CASSPGGDSYEQYF.

As concerns this clonotype: A read error is possible here, since a much larger clone lies one base away. The chain couples TRBV7-2 to TRBJ2-5; D ambiguous. The CDR3 is 11 amino acids. In germline, CDR1 is SGHTA, CDR2 FQGNSA. CDR3 sequence: CASSLQEAQYF. Written as DNA, the CDR3 is TGTGCCAGCAGCTTACAAGAGGCCCAGTACTTC.